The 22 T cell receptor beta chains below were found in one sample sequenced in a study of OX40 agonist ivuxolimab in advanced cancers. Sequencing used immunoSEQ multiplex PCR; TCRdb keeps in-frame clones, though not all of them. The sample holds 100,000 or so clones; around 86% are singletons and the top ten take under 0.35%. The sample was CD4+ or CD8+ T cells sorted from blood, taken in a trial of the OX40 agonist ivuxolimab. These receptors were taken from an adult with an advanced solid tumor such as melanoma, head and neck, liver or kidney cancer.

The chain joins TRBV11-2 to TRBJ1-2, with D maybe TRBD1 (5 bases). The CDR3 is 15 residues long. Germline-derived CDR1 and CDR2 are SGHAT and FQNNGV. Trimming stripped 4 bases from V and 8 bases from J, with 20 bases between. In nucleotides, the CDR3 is TGTGCCAGCAGCTCCCTTACAGGCGCTTGGAGGGGCTACACCTTC. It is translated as CASSSLTGAWRGYTF.

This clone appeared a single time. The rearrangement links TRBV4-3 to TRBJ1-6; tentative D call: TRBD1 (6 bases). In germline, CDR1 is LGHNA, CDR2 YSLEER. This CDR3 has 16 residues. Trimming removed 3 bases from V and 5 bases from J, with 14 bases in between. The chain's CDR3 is CASSHQLQGDNSPLHF. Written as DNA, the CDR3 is TGCGCCAGCAGCCACCAATTACAGGGCGATAATTCACCCCTCCACTTT.

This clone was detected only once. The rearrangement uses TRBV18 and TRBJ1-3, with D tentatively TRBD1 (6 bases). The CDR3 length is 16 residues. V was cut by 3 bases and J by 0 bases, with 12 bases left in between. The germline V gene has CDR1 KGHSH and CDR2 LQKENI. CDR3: CASSPRTVSSGNTIYF. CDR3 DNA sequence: TGTGCCAGCTCACCGCGGACAGTTAGCTCTGGAAACACCATATATTTT.

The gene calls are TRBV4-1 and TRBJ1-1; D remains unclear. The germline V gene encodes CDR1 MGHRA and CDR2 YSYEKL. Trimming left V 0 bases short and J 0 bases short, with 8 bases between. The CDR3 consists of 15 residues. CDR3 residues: CASSQEGSMNTEAFF. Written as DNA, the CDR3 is TGCGCCAGCAGCCAAGAAGGGTCCATGAACACTGAAGCTTTCTTT.

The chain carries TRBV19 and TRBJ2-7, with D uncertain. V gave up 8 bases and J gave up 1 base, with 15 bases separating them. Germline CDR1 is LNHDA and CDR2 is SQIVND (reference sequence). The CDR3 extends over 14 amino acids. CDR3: CASSGRALSYEQYF. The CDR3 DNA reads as TGTGCCAGTTCCGGACGGGCCTTATCCTACGAGCAGTACTTC.

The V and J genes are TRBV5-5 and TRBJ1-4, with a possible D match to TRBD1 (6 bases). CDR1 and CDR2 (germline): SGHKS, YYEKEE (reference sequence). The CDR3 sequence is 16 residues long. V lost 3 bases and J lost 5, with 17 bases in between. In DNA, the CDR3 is TGTGCCAGCAGCTCCGGCCCGGACAGAAGAAATGAAAAACTGTTTTTT. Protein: CASSSGPDRRNEKLFF.

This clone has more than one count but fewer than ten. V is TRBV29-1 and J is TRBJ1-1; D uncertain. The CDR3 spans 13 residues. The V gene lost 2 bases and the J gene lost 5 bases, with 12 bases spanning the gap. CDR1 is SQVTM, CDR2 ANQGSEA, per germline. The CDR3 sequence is CSVESGWGTEAFF. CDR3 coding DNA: TGCAGCGTTGAATCTGGGTGGGGAACTGAAGCTTTCTTT.

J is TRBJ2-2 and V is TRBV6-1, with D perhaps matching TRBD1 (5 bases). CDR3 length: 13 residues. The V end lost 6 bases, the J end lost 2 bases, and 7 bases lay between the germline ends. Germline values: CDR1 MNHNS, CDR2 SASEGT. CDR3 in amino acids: CASSRENTGELFF. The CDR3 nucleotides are TGTGCCAGCAGCAGGGAAAACACCGGGGAGCTGTTTTTT.

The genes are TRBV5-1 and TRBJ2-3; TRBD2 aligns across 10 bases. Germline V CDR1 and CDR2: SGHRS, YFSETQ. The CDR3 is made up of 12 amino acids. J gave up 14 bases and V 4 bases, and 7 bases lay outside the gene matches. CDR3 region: CASSGSSGGGYF. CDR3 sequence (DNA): TGCGCCAGCAGCGGTTCTAGCGGGGGTGGGTATTTT.

The CDR3 spells CASSYQQLEAFF. CDR3 coding DNA: TGTGCCAGCAGTTACCAACAACTTGAAGCTTTCTTT. This chain connects TRBV5-5 to TRBJ1-1; no reliable D call. Germline V gene sequence: CDR1 SGHKS, CDR2 YYEKEE (reference sequence). The CDR3 has 12 residues. The V gene lost 5 bases and the J gene lost 7 bases, with 12 bases spanning the gap.

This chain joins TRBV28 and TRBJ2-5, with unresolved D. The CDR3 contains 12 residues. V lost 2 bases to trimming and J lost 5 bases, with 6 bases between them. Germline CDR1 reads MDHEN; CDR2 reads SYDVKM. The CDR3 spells CASSLPPETQYF. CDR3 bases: TGTGCCAGCAGTTTACCCCCCGAGACCCAGTACTTC.

CDR3 nucleotide sequence: TGTGCCAGCAGCTTCAAGCGGGGGAGCAGCTCCTACAATGAGCAGTTCTTC. Its translation: CASSFKRGSSSYNEQFF. The rearrangement links TRBV5-4 to TRBJ2-1; 8 positions agree with TRBD2. The V gene's germline CDR1 is SGHNT and CDR2 YYREEE (reference sequence). The CDR3 is 17 residues long. V lost 2 bases and J lost 0; bases outside the gene matches: 7.

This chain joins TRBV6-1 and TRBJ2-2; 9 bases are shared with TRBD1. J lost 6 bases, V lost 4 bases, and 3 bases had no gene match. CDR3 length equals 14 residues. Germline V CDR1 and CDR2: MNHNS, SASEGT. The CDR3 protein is CASSVQGAAGELFF. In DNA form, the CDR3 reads TGTGCCAGCAGTGTACAGGGGGCGGCCGGGGAGCTGTTTTTT.

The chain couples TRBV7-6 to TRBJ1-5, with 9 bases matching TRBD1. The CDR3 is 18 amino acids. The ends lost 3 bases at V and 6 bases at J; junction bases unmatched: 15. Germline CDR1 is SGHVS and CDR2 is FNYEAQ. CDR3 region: CASSLDSAGTGLGQPQHF. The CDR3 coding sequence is TGTGCCAGCAGCTTGGATAGCGCTGGGACAGGGCTGGGTCAGCCCCAGCATTTT.

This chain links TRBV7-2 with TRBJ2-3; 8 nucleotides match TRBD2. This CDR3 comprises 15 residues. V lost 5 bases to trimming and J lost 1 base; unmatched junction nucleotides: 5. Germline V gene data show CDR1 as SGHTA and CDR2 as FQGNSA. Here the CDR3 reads CASSRAGARTDTQYF. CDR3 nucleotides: TGTGCCAGCAGCCGAGCGGGGGCCCGCACAGATACGCAGTATTTT. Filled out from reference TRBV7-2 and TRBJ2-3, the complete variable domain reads GAGVSQSPSNKVTEKGKDVELRCDPISGHTALYWYRQSLGQGLEFLIYFQGNSAPDKSGLPSDRFSAERTGGSVSTLTIQRTQQEDSAVYLCASSRAGARTDTQYFGPGTRLTVL.

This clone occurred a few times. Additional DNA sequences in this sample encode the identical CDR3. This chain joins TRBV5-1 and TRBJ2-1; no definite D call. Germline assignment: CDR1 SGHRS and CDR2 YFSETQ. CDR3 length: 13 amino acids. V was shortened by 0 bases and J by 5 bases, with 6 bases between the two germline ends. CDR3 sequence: CASSLAGNNEQFF. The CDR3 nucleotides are TGCGCCAGCAGCTTGGCCGGCAACAATGAGCAGTTCTTC.

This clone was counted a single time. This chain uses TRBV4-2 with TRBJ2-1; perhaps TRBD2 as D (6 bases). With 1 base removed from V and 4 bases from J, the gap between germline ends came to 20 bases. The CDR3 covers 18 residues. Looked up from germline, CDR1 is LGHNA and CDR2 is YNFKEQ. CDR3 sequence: CASSQGGWGESGYNEQFF. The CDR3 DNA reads TGTGCCAGCAGCCAAGGGGGTTGGGGTGAGAGCGGGTACAATGAGCAGTTCTTC.

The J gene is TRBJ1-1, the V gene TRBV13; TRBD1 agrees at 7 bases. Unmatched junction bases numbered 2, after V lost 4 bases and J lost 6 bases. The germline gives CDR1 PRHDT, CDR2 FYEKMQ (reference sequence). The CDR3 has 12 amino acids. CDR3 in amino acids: CASSWTGSEAFF. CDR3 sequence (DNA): TGTGCCAGCAGCTGGACAGGCTCTGAAGCTTTCTTT.

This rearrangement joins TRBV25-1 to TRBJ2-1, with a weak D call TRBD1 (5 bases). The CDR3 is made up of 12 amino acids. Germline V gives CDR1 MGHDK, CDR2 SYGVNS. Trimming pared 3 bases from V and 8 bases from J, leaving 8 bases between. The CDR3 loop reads CASSDQGDEQFF. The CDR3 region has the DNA TGTGCCAGCAGTGACCAGGGCGATGAGCAGTTCTTC.

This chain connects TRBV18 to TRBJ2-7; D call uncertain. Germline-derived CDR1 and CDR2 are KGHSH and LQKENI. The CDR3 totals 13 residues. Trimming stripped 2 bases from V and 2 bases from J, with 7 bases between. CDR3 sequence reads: CASSPGTPYEQYF. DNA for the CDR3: TGTGCCAGCTCACCAGGAACCCCCTACGAGCAGTACTTC.

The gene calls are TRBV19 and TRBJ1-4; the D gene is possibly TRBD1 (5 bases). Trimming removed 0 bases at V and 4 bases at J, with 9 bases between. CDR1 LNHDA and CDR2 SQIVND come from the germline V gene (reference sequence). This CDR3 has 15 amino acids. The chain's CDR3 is CASSIDPGFNEKLFF. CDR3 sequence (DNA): TGTGCCAGTAGTATAGATCCAGGGTTTAATGAAAAACTGTTTTTT.

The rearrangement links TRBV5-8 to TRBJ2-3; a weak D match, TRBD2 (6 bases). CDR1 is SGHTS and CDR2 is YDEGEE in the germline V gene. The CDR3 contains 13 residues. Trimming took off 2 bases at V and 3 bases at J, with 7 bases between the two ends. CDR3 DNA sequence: TGTGCCAGCAGCTTTGGGAGGACAGATACGCAGTATTTT. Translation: CASSFGRTDTQYF.